This T cell receptor beta chain was identified during a study of blood T cell repertoires in COVID-19 (dated by TCRdb to between 2020 and 2021). Looking at the study overall: Collaborator samples came from the United States, Italy and Spain and covered acute and convalescent phases of COVID-19. HLA class I and class II types, where available, came from metadata supplied by the sample provider rather than from assay-based typing. A freely available public database, intended as a resource for researchers studying the immune response to SARS-CoV-2, is where the repertoires were released. The material from the prospective study consisted of cDNA or gDNA derived from T cells, B-cell-depleted T cells, or PBMCs. Subjects who had been exposed to COVID-19, were actively infected with it, or had recovered from it provided the deeply sampled blood TCRbeta repertoires that made up the dataset. Samples came from the ongoing ImmuneRACE study (first 160 participants) plus 1,254 subjects from 6 global collaborators. Nearly every sample came with metadata listing a de-identified subject ID, COVID-19 status, age in years and sex.

Trimming at the junction amounts to 4 bases on V and 3 bases on J, and the germline ends lie 13 bases apart. Including the terminal cysteine and phenylalanine, the CDR3 comprises 14 residues. Left in the record is the CDR3 DNA by itself, 42 bases read in frame from the first base. Via the germline V gene, CDR1 is SGHRS and CDR2 YFSETQ. TCRbeta CDR3 regions were amplified from genomic DNA by means of the immunoSEQ Assay, a bias-controlled multiplex PCR. The paper's data handling went like this. The number of nucleated cells in each sample was estimated by amplification of reference gene primers within the assay. To quantify the absolute abundance of each unique TCRbeta CDR3 rearrangement, sequence reads were collapsed and filtered. For each sample, productive Simpson clonality was calculated as the square root of Simpson's diversity index across productive rearrangements. Here the immuneACCESS table is served through TCRdb, limited to in-frame sequences with V and J called. Missing clones are a known gap in these copies; in checked studies unresolved V genes cover under half, and the rest lacks a known reason. That table furnishes V, J and clone size, whereas the DNA furnished D and trimming. The sample contains about 250,000 clones, about nine tenths of them found a single time. The top ten constitute about 1.6% of the sample.

Samples from volunteer blood donors who had recovered from COVID-19 were contributed by a second Seattle source. The collaborating institutions used their own protocols to collect whole blood in K2EDTA tubes. For TCRbeta analysis, collaborator samples were shipped as frozen whole blood, as isolated PBMCs, or as DNA extracted from either sample type. Results the study describes overall, beyond this receptor: Clinical and demographic metadata were provided uncurated, with the amount varying by source and participant.

Worth noting for this clone: Its antigen target is currently unknown. Base qualities are not provided; no much larger clone lies one nucleotide away. At the DNA level, this CDR3 is encoded by other sequences in the same sample as well.

This TCR was recovered from a woman aged 55-70 years who had recovered from COVID-19. The sequence joins TRBV5-1 to TRBJ1-2, and TRBD1 may be the D gene, going by 6 matching bases. Material for sequencing was peripheral blood. The sequenced DNA is TGCGCCAGCAGCCTCGACAGGACGGACTATGGCTACACCTTC. It codes for CASSLDRTDYGYTF. The CDR3 plus the reference TRBV5-1 and TRBJ1-2 genes for the other parts give the full variable domain: KAGVTQTPRYLIKTRGQQVTLSCSPISGHRSVSWYQQTPGQGLQFLFEYFSETQRNKGNFPGRFSGRQFSNSRSEMNVSTLELGDSALYLCASSLDRTDYGYTFGSGTRLTVV.